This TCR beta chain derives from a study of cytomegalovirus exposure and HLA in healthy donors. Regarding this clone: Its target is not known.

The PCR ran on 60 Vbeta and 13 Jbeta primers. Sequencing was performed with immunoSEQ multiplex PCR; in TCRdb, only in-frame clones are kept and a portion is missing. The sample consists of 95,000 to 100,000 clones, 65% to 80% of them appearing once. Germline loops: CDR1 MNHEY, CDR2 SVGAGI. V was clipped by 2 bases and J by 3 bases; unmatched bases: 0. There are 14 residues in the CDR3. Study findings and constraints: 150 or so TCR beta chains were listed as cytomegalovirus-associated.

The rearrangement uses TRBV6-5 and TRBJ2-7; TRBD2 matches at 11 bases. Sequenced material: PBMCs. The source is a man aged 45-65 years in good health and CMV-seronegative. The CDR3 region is CASSYTSGSYEQYF. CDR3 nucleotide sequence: TGTGCCAGCAGTTACACTAGCGGGAGCTACGAGCAGTACTTC.